This record concerns one TCR beta chain sequence. CDR3 length equals 14 residues. V lost 6 bases and J 5 bases, leaving 14 bases between the germline ends. Germline CDR1 LNHNV, CDR2 YYDKDF (reference sequence). This sample is drawn from a study of cytotoxic CD8 clonotypes in ibrutinib-treated CLL. Clones were sequenced by immunoSEQ multiplex PCR, and TCRdb holds only the in-frame ones, with some missing. The sample shows 330,000 or so clones, roughly 71% of them seen only once. The chain couples TRBV15 to TRBJ1-5, with D perhaps TRBD1 (6 bases). This TCR was recovered from a human donor with chronic lymphocytic leukemia. Here the sequenced sample was PBMCs, taken after 36 months of ibrutinib treatment. CDR3 coding DNA: TGTGCCACCAGGAAAGGGGGGAAGCATCAGCCCCAGCATTTT. As protein: CATRKGGKHQPQHF. Supplemented by reference TRBV15 and TRBJ1-5, the full variable domain reads DAMVIQNPRYQVTQFGKPVTLSCSQTLNHNVMYWYQQKSSQAPKLLFHYYDKDFNNEADTPDNFQSRRPNTSFCFLDIRSPGLGDTAMYLCATRKGGKHQPQHFGDGTRLSIL.